The rows below give T cell receptor beta chains drawn from one sample of a study of blood T cell repertoires in COVID-19. Produced via immunoSEQ multiplex PCR; TCRdb's table is partial and in-frame only. Of around 430,000 clones listed, around 89% are singletons. Source material: peripheral blood. These receptors were taken from a woman between 45 and 65 years old with COVID-19, enrolled during active disease. The CDR3 runs from the conserved cysteine through the conserved F or W. The order of the fields is clone size, J gene, V gene, D gene, CDR3 protein, CDR3 DNA. A D gene is named only where the DNA matches it firmly. Expanded clones are given a class, and other clones once, few, many or no size at all.

clone_size: .
j_call: TRBJ1-4
v_call: TRBV19
d_call: .
cdr3_aa: CASSGGKTATNEKLFF
cdr3_nt: TGTGCCAGTAGTGGGGGCAAGACTGCAACTAATGAAAAACTGTTTTTT

clone_size: .
j_call: TRBJ2-3
v_call: TRBV4-1
d_call: .
cdr3_aa: CASSFQRSSTDTQYF
cdr3_nt: TGCGCCAGCAGCTTCCAGCGGTCTAGCACAGATACGCAGTATTTT

clone_size: .
j_call: TRBJ1-2
v_call: TRBV30
d_call: .
cdr3_aa: CAWSQGGGALSYGYTF
cdr3_nt: TGTGCCTGGAGTCAAGGGGGGGGCGCACTGTCCTATGGCTACACCTTC

clone_size: .
j_call: TRBJ2-3
v_call: TRBV4-1
d_call: TRBD2
cdr3_aa: CASSQDLAGAGDTQYF
cdr3_nt: TGCGCCAGCAGCCAGGATTTAGCGGGGGCTGGGGATACGCAGTATTTT

clone_size: .
j_call: TRBJ1-1
v_call: TRBV27
d_call: .
cdr3_aa: CASSPWTLRGTEAFF
cdr3_nt: TGTGCCAGCAGTCCCTGGACACTAAGGGGTACTGAAGCTTTCTTT

clone_size: .
j_call: TRBJ1-2
v_call: TRBV11-2
d_call: .
cdr3_aa: CASSFEGAYGYTF
cdr3_nt: TGTGCCAGCAGCTTCGAAGGGGCGTATGGCTACACCTTC

clone_size: once
j_call: TRBJ1-1
v_call: TRBV27
d_call: TRBD1
cdr3_aa: CASRLKDRGLGTEAFF
cdr3_nt: TGTGCCAGCAGGCTCAAAGACAGGGGGCTGGGGACTGAAGCTTTCTTT

clone_size: .
j_call: TRBJ1-2
v_call: TRBV13
d_call: .
cdr3_aa: CASSLTGGYGYTF
cdr3_nt: TGTGCCAGCAGCTTAACGGGGGGCTATGGCTACACCTTC

clone_size: .
j_call: TRBJ1-4
v_call: TRBV9
d_call: TRBD1
cdr3_aa: CASSVSGTGQEKLFF
cdr3_nt: TGTGCCAGCAGCGTTTCCGGGACAGGGCAGGAAAAACTGTTTTTT

clone_size: once
j_call: TRBJ1-6
v_call: TRBV19
d_call: .
cdr3_aa: CASSIPPAGVGSPLHF
cdr3_nt: TGTGCCAGTAGTATACCCCCTGCAGGGGTTGGGTCACCCCTCCACTTT

clone_size: .
j_call: TRBJ2-7
v_call: TRBV5-1
d_call: TRBD1
cdr3_aa: CASSLAGTGESMGEQYF
cdr3_nt: TGCGCCAGCAGCTTGGCCGGGACAGGGGAATCTATGGGGGAGCAGTACTTC

clone_size: .
j_call: TRBJ2-1
v_call: TRBV11-3
d_call: .
cdr3_aa: CASSLAGDSYNEQFF
cdr3_nt: TGTGCCAGCAGCTTAGCCGGGGACTCCTACAATGAGCAGTTCTTC

clone_size: .
j_call: TRBJ2-1
v_call: TRBV5-5
d_call: .
cdr3_aa: CASSPTGRVLSNEQFF
cdr3_nt: TGTGCCAGCAGCCCGACCGGCAGGGTATTGAGCAATGAGCAGTTCTTC

clone_size: .
j_call: TRBJ2-3
v_call: TRBV30
d_call: TRBD1
cdr3_aa: CAWSVPFRGSSTDTQYF
cdr3_nt: TGTGCCTGGAGTGTACCTTTCAGGGGGTCAAGCACAGATACGCAGTATTTT

clone_size: .
j_call: TRBJ2-3
v_call: TRBV19
d_call: TRBD2
cdr3_aa: CASTTLAGSTDTQYF
cdr3_nt: TGTGCCAGTACCACACTAGCGGGGAGCACAGATACGCAGTATTTT

clone_size: .
j_call: TRBJ1-4
v_call: TRBV5-8
d_call: .
cdr3_aa: CASSLPAGKKLFF
cdr3_nt: TGTGCCAGCAGCTTGCCCGCAGGGAAAAAACTGTTTTTT

clone_size: .
j_call: TRBJ1-1
v_call: TRBV12-3/TRBV12-4
d_call: .
cdr3_aa: CASSFKSVTEAFF
cdr3_nt: TGTGCCAGCAGTTTTAAGTCGGTGACTGAAGCTTTCTTT

clone_size: .
j_call: TRBJ1-2
v_call: TRBV25-1
d_call: .
cdr3_aa: CASSERSGLYGYTF
cdr3_nt: TGTGCCAGCAGTGAGAGGAGTGGCCTCTATGGCTACACCTTC

clone_size: .
j_call: TRBJ2-1
v_call: TRBV9
d_call: .
cdr3_aa: CASSVQTGEQFF
cdr3_nt: TGTGCCAGCAGCGTCCAGACGGGGGAGCAGTTCTTC

clone_size: .
j_call: TRBJ1-2
v_call: TRBV6-1
d_call: .
cdr3_aa: CASSETYRQPYTF
cdr3_nt: TGTGCCAGCAGTGAAACATACAGGCAGCCGTACACCTTC

clone_size: .
j_call: TRBJ1-2
v_call: TRBV5-1
d_call: .
cdr3_aa: CASSSGADYGYTF
cdr3_nt: TGCGCCAGCAGTTCAGGGGCCGACTATGGCTACACCTTC

clone_size: few
j_call: TRBJ1-6
v_call: TRBV4-1
d_call: .
cdr3_aa: CASSFQVSSYNSPLHF
cdr3_nt: TGCGCCAGCAGCTTCCAGGTTAGCTCCTATAATTCACCCCTCCACTTT

clone_size: .
j_call: TRBJ2-5
v_call: TRBV29-1
d_call: TRBD2
cdr3_aa: CSVMGLAGISETQYF
cdr3_nt: TGCAGCGTTATGGGACTAGCGGGGATCTCGGAGACCCAGTACTTC

clone_size: .
j_call: TRBJ2-1
v_call: TRBV5-1
d_call: TRBD1
cdr3_aa: CASSPAKGAAYNEQFF
cdr3_nt: TGCGCCAGCAGCCCCGCGAAGGGGGCCGCCTACAATGAGCAGTTCTTC

clone_size: once
j_call: TRBJ2-7
v_call: TRBV5-1
d_call: .
cdr3_aa: CASSSLAGAFYEQYF
cdr3_nt: TGCGCCAGCAGCTCATTGGCAGGGGCTTTCTACGAGCAGTACTTC

clone_size: .
j_call: TRBJ1-1
v_call: TRBV7-6
d_call: .
cdr3_aa: CASSSGGGVYGTEAFF
cdr3_nt: TGTGCCAGCAGCTCTGGGGGGGGTGTCTATGGCACTGAAGCTTTCTTT

clone_size: .
j_call: TRBJ1-2
v_call: TRBV7-3
d_call: .
cdr3_aa: CASSLNTDVGYTF
cdr3_nt: TGTGCCAGCAGCTTAAATACAGATGTAGGCTACACCTTC

clone_size: once
j_call: TRBJ1-1
v_call: TRBV3-1/TRBV3-2
d_call: .
cdr3_aa: CASSQDGANTEAFF
cdr3_nt: TGTGCCAGCAGCCAAGATGGGGCGAACACTGAAGCTTTCTTT

clone_size: .
j_call: TRBJ1-2
v_call: TRBV7-2
d_call: TRBD1
cdr3_aa: CASSPKSGDRVRGYTF
cdr3_nt: TGTGCCAGCAGCCCGAAGTCCGGCGACAGGGTGCGTGGCTACACCTTC

clone_size: .
j_call: TRBJ1-2
v_call: TRBV7-3
d_call: TRBD1
cdr3_aa: CASSRRQGTYGYTF
cdr3_nt: TGTGCCAGCAGCAGAAGACAGGGCACCTATGGCTACACCTTC

clone_size: .
j_call: TRBJ2-7
v_call: TRBV27
d_call: TRBD2
cdr3_aa: CASSLGRAYEQYF
cdr3_nt: TGTGCCAGCAGTTTAGGGAGGGCTTACGAGCAGTACTTC

clone_size: .
j_call: TRBJ2-6
v_call: TRBV10-3
d_call: .
cdr3_aa: CAISDPRFSGANVLTF
cdr3_nt: TGTGCCATCAGTGACCCCCGGTTCTCTGGGGCCAACGTCCTGACTTTC

clone_size: .
j_call: TRBJ1-3
v_call: TRBV10-3
d_call: .
cdr3_aa: CAASRGTSRNTIYF
cdr3_nt: TGTGCCGCCTCCCGTGGGACATCGCGCAACACCATATATTTT

clone_size: .
j_call: TRBJ1-1
v_call: TRBV5-1
d_call: .
cdr3_aa: CASSPRGNTEAFF
cdr3_nt: TGCGCCAGCAGCCCTAGGGGGAACACTGAAGCTTTCTTT

clone_size: few
j_call: TRBJ2-7
v_call: TRBV6-5
d_call: TRBD1
cdr3_aa: CASSRDRGTPYEQYF
cdr3_nt: TGTGCCAGCTCTCGGGACAGGGGAACCCCTTACGAGCAGTACTTC

clone_size: .
j_call: TRBJ1-1
v_call: TRBV7-2
d_call: .
cdr3_aa: CASSSRGMAEAFF
cdr3_nt: TGTGCCAGCAGCTCCAGGGGAATGGCTGAAGCTTTCTTT